This is a list of T cell receptor beta chains from one sample in a study of OX40 agonist ivuxolimab in advanced cancers. Libraries were prepared by immunoSEQ multiplex PCR; TCRdb keeps only in-frame clonotypes and omits some of them. In the table there are about 64,000 clones, roughly 87% of which are singletons. The sequencing here drew on CD4+ or CD8+ T cells sorted from blood, taken in a trial of the OX40 agonist ivuxolimab. All receptors come from an adult with an advanced solid tumor such as melanoma, head and neck, liver or kidney cancer. Both conserved end residues are part of each CDR3. D genes are given only for firm matches.

>TRBV28|15|TRBD1|TRBJ1-4
CASSPGQATNEKLFF
>TRBV5-1|16|.|TRBJ1-1
CASSPEGSPMNTEAFF
>TRBV7-2|18|TRBD1|TRBJ1-5
CASSLWGGGTVDNQPQHF
>TRBV10-3|14|TRBD1|TRBJ2-1
CAIRPGQGINEQFF
>TRBV4-1|15|TRBD1|TRBJ1-1
CASSPGDRGNTEAFF
>TRBV2|14|TRBD1|TRBJ2-2
CASRKGQGAKVVFF
>TRBV4-2|17|TRBD2|TRBJ2-5
CASSQVAHGGIQETQYF
>TRBV10-3|18|TRBD1|TRBJ1-5
CAISESNPRGQGNQPQHF
>TRBV7-9|11|.|TRBJ2-7
CASSLESRQYF
>TRBV5-8|13|.|TRBJ1-2
CASSSYRAGGYTF
>TRBV2|16|.|TRBJ2-4
CASSTALQVIKNIQYF
>TRBV28|14|.|TRBJ1-5
CASSFLGLNQPQHF
>TRBV4-2|18|TRBD2|TRBJ2-2
CASSQDPSGRVDTGELFF
>TRBV5-1|15|TRBD2|.
CASSWTSGPQYEQYF
>TRBV6-6|15|.|TRBJ2-5
CASSPGTTGLETQYF
>TRBV10-2|13|.|TRBJ1-1
CASSEVEGTEAFF
>TRBV7-2|12|.|TRBJ2-2
CASSFLGGELFF
>TRBV7-2|15|.|TRBJ2-7
CASSLDPSAESEQYF
>TRBV10-3|14|.|TRBJ1-1
CAISGKGRNTEAFF
>TRBV7-2|15|TRBD1|TRBJ2-7
CASSTQTGEMIEQYF
>TRBV18|14|.|TRBJ1-1
CASSGGQGPTEAFF
>TRBV6-5|15|.|TRBJ1-1
CASSSDGPGNTEAFF
>TRBV2|13|.|TRBJ1-5
CASSDGFGQPQHF
>TRBV4-3|13|.|TRBJ2-2
CASSQEDTGELFF
>TRBV4-1|14|.|TRBJ2-4
CASSQADGVNIQYF
>TRBV7-9|18|TRBD2|TRBJ2-2
CASSSRTSGLDDTGELFF
>TRBV5-1|13|.|TRBJ1-1
CASSPHTGTEAFF
>TRBV28|11|.|TRBJ2-7
CASSSFYEQYF
>TRBV7-9|14|.|TRBJ2-3
CASSFASSTDTQYF
>TRBV6-5|14|.|TRBJ1-6
CASKPLGGDSPLHF
>TRBV7-9|15|.|TRBJ1-5
CASSPSGTINQPQHF
>TRBV18|15|TRBD1|TRBJ1-6
CASSPQTGEGSPLHF
>TRBV5-1|15|TRBD2|TRBJ2-1
CASSTTSGSLNEQFF
>TRBV7-2|18|TRBD2|TRBJ2-7
CASSLAWLAGVGSYEQYF
>TRBV18|16|.|TRBJ2-1
CASSPFVRGSYNEQFF
>TRBV5-1|15|TRBD2|TRBJ2-5
CASSSAGLASETQYF
>TRBV5-4|15|.|TRBJ2-6
CASSGTVTGANVLTF
>TRBV2|10|.|TRBJ2-7
CASSVVEQYF
>TRBV30|14|TRBD1|TRBJ1-6
CAWTKPGGDSPLHF
>TRBV19|16|TRBD2|TRBJ2-1
CASSTIAGGPYNEQFF
>TRBV5-1|15|TRBD2|TRBJ2-5
CASSPLAGDRETQYF
>TRBV4-1|17|TRBD2|TRBJ2-1
CASSPGILAGAYNEQFF
>TRBV7-9|18|TRBD1|TRBJ2-2
CASSLARVDRPNTGELFF
>TRBV11-2|12|.|TRBJ2-7
CASSLAGHEQYF